This T cell receptor (beta chain) is drawn from a study of CD8+CD57+ T cells in acquired aplastic anemia. Study-level information: The study obtained an average of 3.2 ug of DNA from sorted CD4+ and CD8+ cells. Notes on the study in general: Patients did not significantly differ from controls in CD8+ Simpson's diversity.

CDR3 length equals 15 residues. Per germline, CDR1 SGHVS and CDR2 FQNEAQ. The germline V and J ends were trimmed by 4 bases and 1 base, with 13 bases remaining between them. This clonotype has ten or more counts. Its cognate antigen is unknown. TCR beta VDJ combinations and CDR3 sequences were profiled from genomic DNA. TCRdb re-called the reads with MiXCR, one entry per CDR3 protein. The sample has 250,000 to 300,000 distinct CDR3 sequences, about 56% seen once. This clonotype was sampled from a human donor with severe aplastic anemia or a healthy control (not recorded which). Sequenced: sorted CD4+, CD8+, or CD8+CD57+ T cells (not recorded which) from PBMCs. The V call is TRBV7-8, the J call TRBJ1-1, with unresolved D. The CDR3 protein is CASSSHIEPNTEAFF. CDR3 DNA: TGTGCCAGCAGCTCCCATATTGAACCGAACACTGAAGCTTTCTTT.